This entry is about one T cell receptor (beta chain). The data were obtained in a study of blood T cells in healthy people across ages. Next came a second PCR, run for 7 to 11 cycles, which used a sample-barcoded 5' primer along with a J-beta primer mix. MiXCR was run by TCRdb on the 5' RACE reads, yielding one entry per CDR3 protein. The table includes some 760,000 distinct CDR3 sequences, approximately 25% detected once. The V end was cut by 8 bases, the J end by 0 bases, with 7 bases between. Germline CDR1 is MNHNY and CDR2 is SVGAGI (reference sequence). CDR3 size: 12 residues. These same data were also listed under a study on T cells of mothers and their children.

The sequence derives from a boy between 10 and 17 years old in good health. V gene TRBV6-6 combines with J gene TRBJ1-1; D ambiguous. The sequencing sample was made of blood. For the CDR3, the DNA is TGTGCCAGCGGCCTATTGAACACTGAAGCTTTCTTT. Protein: CASGLLNTEAFF.